This TCR beta chain originates from a study of control samples from healthy donors and cancer patients. TCRdb's copy holds only in-frame clones and misses some; the assay was immunoSEQ multiplex PCR. This table has some 150,000 clones, 93% appearing once. What was sequenced was blood. This TCR derives from a man aged 50 to 60 in good health.

For the CDR3, the DNA is TGTGCCAGCAGTTTATTGGCCAGAAATCAGCCCCAGCATTTT. It specifies CASSLLARNQPQHF. The V call is TRBV27, the J call TRBJ1-5, with D unresolved. Germline-derived CDR1 and CDR2 are MNHEY and SMNVEV (reference sequence). The CDR3 is 14 residues long. V was pared by 1 base and J by 4 bases, with 8 bases between.